The 27 T cell receptor beta chains below were found in one sample sequenced in a study of regulatory T cells in long-lasting Graves disease (dated by TCRdb to the early 2020s). The library was generated by multiplex PCR. The sequencer was an Illumina HiSeq 4000. TCR beta libraries were built with iRepertoire HTBI primers and Arm-PCR amplification of CDR3 regions. Using fastp at Q25 and MiXCR, TCRdb reprocessed the public reads and kept productive beta chains. When rows share a CDR3 protein, they turn into one entry using the most common DNA and genes. Recorded for this sample are roughly 500,000 distinct CDR3 sequences; about 12% of them occurred a single time. Around 9.3% of the sample comes from the top ten. The meaning of the sample's time point label: newly diagnosed GD, antithyroid drugs for less than 3 months. RNA was extracted from PBMCs in TRIzol for both TCR sequencing and RNA sequencing.

These data also featured in a second study, about T cells in Graves' hyperthyroidism and ophthalmopathy.

The material sequenced was peripheral blood mononuclear cells (PBMCs), taken at new diagnosis, from a patient treated with antithyroid drugs. The receptors derive from a woman aged 25 to 39 with Graves disease. Donor details come from another sample of the same person, matched by shared clones.

In its sample, this clonotype was seen a few times. V is TRBV6-1 and J is TRBJ1-6; 8 bases line up with TRBD1. CDR1 is MNHNS, CDR2 SASEGT, per germline. The CDR3 is 13 residues long. With 7 bases clipped from V and 7 bases from J, the junction kept 3 bases outside the gene matches. CDR3 region: CASTTGGNSPLHF. The CDR3 nucleotides are TGTGCCAGCACTACAGGGGGAAATTCACCCCTCCACTTT.

This clonotype was detected only a few times. The chain is built from TRBV14 and TRBJ2-3, with 10 bases that match TRBD2. The germline V gene has CDR1 SGHDN and CDR2 FVKESK. The V gene end was trimmed by 3 bases and the J gene end by 3 bases; junction bases not matched to a gene: 9. The CDR3 covers 17 residues. Here the CDR3 reads CASSQGTLAGVTDTQYF. Written as DNA, the CDR3 is TGTGCCAGCAGCCAGGGAACGCTAGCGGGAGTGACAGATACGCAGTATTTT. Filled out from reference TRBV14 and TRBJ2-3, the complete variable domain reads EAGVTQFPSHSVIEKGQTVTLRCDPISGHDNLYWYRRVMGKEIKFLLHFVKESKQDESGMPNNRFLAERTGGTYSTLKVQPAELEDSGVYFCASSQGTLAGVTDTQYFGPGTRLTVL.

This clonotype was observed at least ten times. The chain's CDR3 is CASSLLEQTEQYF. CDR3 DNA sequence: TGTGCCAGCAGTTTGCTGGAGCAGACAGAGCAGTACTTC. J is TRBJ2-7 and V is TRBV28; D ambiguous. CDR1 MDHEN and CDR2 SYDVKM come from the germline V gene. With 3 bases removed from V and 7 bases from J, the gap between germline ends came to 13 bases. CDR3 length equals 13 residues.

The sample holds many counts of this clonotype. This chain connects TRBV18 to TRBJ1-4; D remains ambiguous. V gave up 1 base and J gave up 3 bases, with 6 bases separating them. CDR3 size: 14 residues. In germline, CDR1 is KGHSH, CDR2 LQKENI. The CDR3 loop reads CASSPLPANEKLFF. The CDR3 DNA is TGTGCCAGCTCACCACTCCCAGCTAATGAAAAACTGTTTTTT.

This clonotype has just a few counts. V usage is TRBV19 and J usage is TRBJ1-6, with a possible D match to TRBD1 (5 bases). Trimming stripped 6 bases from V and 14 bases from J, with 17 bases between. The CDR3 extends over 13 amino acids. Germline values: CDR1 LNHDA, CDR2 SQIVND (reference sequence). In DNA, the CDR3 is TGTGCCAGTAGCACGCAGGGATCTCGGGCCCTCCACTTT. This encodes CASSTQGSRALHF.

Concerning this clonotype: An end of the junction does not agree with germline; a read error may underlie this. The CDR3, as DNA: TGTGCCTGGGGCGCAGAGGTCTACACCATCTATTTT. It yields the protein CAWGAEVYTIYF. The J gene is TRBJ1-3, the V gene TRBV30; D unclear. This CDR3 contains 12 residues. CDR1 is GTSNPN and CDR2 is SVGIG in the germline V gene (reference sequence).

This clonotype was picked up a small number of times. The gene calls are TRBV7-3 and TRBJ2-5; D is unresolved. The CDR3 consists of 13 residues. Trimming removed 4 bases at V and 6 bases at J, with 12 bases between. Germline V gene sequence: CDR1 SGHTA, CDR2 FQGTGA. CDR3 residues: CASSSSILKTQYF. CDR3 DNA sequence: TGTGCCAGCAGCTCCAGTATCCTGAAGACCCAGTACTTC.

Ten or more counts support this clonotype. The rearrangement links TRBV2 to TRBJ2-2; D unresolved. Between the trimmed V and J ends, which lost 6 bases and 5 bases, there was a span of 10 bases. The length of the CDR3 is 13 residues. CDR1 is SNHLY and CDR2 is FYNNEI in the germline V gene. CDR3 in amino acids: CASRARKTGELFF. The CDR3 DNA reads TGTGCCAGCAGGGCCCGCAAAACCGGGGAGCTGTTTTTT.

This clonotype turned up a few times. V and J are TRBV20-1 and TRBJ2-7, with D perhaps TRBD1 (7 bases). Per the germline V gene, CDR1 is DFQATT and CDR2 is SNEGSKA (reference sequence). CDR3 length: 15 residues. V gave up 0 bases and J gave up 2 bases, with 14 bases separating them. CDR3 nucleotides: TGCAGTGCTAGAGAGGGAGGACAGGAGCCCTACGAGCAGTACTTC. Translating it yields CSAREGGQEPYEQYF.

In its sample, this clonotype was seen many times. The rearrangement joins TRBV30 to TRBJ2-3; the D gene is possibly TRBD2 (5 bases). Germline V gene data show CDR1 as GTSNPN and CDR2 as SVGIG (reference sequence). The V gene lost 3 bases and the J gene lost 2 bases, with 9 bases spanning the gap. This CDR3 contains 13 residues. The CDR3 DNA sequence: TGTGCCTGGAGAACTAGGACCACAGATACGCAGTATTTT. Protein sequence: CAWRTRTTDTQYF.

This clonotype occurred many times. This chain uses TRBV7-6 with TRBJ2-1; 8 bases align to TRBD1. Germline CDR1 reads SGHVS; CDR2 reads FNYEAQ. The J segment lost 4 bases and the V segment lost 5 bases, leaving 7 bases of the junction unmatched. The CDR3 sequence is 15 residues long. The CDR3 sequence is CASSPGGANYNEQFF. CDR3 nucleotide sequence: TGTGCCAGCAGCCCAGGGGGCGCGAATTACAATGAGCAGTTCTTC. The full variable domain, with the rest looked up from reference TRBV7-6 and TRBJ2-1, is GAGVSQSPRYKVTKRGQDVALRCDPISGHVSLYWYRQALGQGPEFLTYFNYEAQQDKSGLPNDRFSAERPEGSISTLTIQRTEQRDSAMYRCASSPGGANYNEQFFGPGTRLTVL.

Many counts were recorded for this clonotype. The rearrangement joins TRBV6-1 to TRBJ2-2; either TRBD1 or TRBD2 may supply D (5 bases each). The V gene's germline CDR1 is MNHNS and CDR2 SASEGT. Trimming shortened V by 6 bases and J by 3 bases, and 17 bases separated the two germline ends. This CDR3 has 16 amino acids. CDR3 coding DNA: TGTGCCAGCAGATCGTTTCGGGGCTACTACACCGGGGAGCTGTTTTTT. Protein: CASRSFRGYYTGELFF.

Only a few counts were recorded for this clonotype. The V and J genes are TRBV6-2 or TRBV6-3 and TRBJ1-5; D unresolved. This CDR3 has 12 residues. Germline V gives CDR1 MNHEY, CDR2 SVGEGT. Between the trimmed V and J ends, which lost 2 bases and 7 bases, there was a span of 6 bases. The CDR3 reads CASSYREQPQHF. In DNA, the CDR3 is TGTGCCAGCAGTTACCGGGAACAGCCCCAGCATTTT.

This clonotype showed up many times. V and J are TRBV2 and TRBJ1-5; D is uncertain. V was clipped by 5 bases and J by 11 bases, with 13 bases between them. The germline gives CDR1 SNHLY, CDR2 FYNNEI. CDR3 size: 12 residues. CDR3: CASSSVGRTQHF. CDR3 DNA: TGTGCCAGCAGTTCCGTGGGTAGGACCCAGCATTTT.

This clonotype turned up a few times. J is TRBJ1-2 and V is TRBV5-4; the D is unclear. Trimming removed 2 bases at V and 8 bases at J, with 16 bases between. This CDR3 region has 14 residues. The germline V gene encodes CDR1 SGHNT and CDR2 YYREEE (reference sequence). CDR3 region: CASSLGGETGGYTF. The CDR3 DNA reads as TGTGCCAGCAGCTTAGGCGGGGAGACCGGCGGCTACACCTTC.

This clonotype has a count of ten or more. The chain has TRBV3-1 and TRBJ1-1; D unresolved. The CDR3 contains 17 residues. The germline V and J ends were trimmed by 1 base and 5 bases, with 20 bases remaining between them. Looked up from germline, CDR1 is LGHDT and CDR2 is YNNKEL (reference sequence). CDR3 DNA: TGTGCCAGCAGCCAAGGGTTTCCGGGAGTAAGTTCTACTGAAGCTTTCTTT. Translation: CASSQGFPGVSSTEAFF.

With respect to this clonotype: A much larger clonotype is one base distant, so this may be a read error. The rearrangement links TRBV6-2 or TRBV6-3 to TRBJ2-7; D may match TRBD1 or TRBD2 (5 bases each). The V gene's germline CDR1 is MNHEY and CDR2 SVGEGT. The CDR3 covers 14 residues. The DNA of the CDR3 is TGTGCCAGCAGCGAAGGGGACCGCTCCTACGAGCGGTACTTC. Its protein is CASSEGDRSYERYF.

This clonotype has just a few counts. The CDR3 DNA sequence: TGTGCCAGCAGCACCCACATCAACCCGCAAGAGACCCAGTACTTC. Translating it yields CASSTHINPQETQYF. This rearrangement joins TRBV9 to TRBJ2-5, with D hard to call. The germline gives CDR1 SGDLS, CDR2 YYNGEE. V lost 4 bases to trimming and J lost 2 bases, with 15 bases between them. There are 15 residues in the CDR3.

The chain combines TRBV9 with TRBJ1-5; 8 bases are shared with TRBD1. The junction had 15 bases not matched to a gene; V was cut back by 3 bases and J by 4 bases. This CDR3 comprises 18 residues. The germline V gene has CDR1 SGDLS and CDR2 YYNGEE. CDR3 in amino acids: CASSAPRAGGEVNQPQHF. The CDR3 coding sequence is TGTGCCAGCAGCGCCCCCCGGGCAGGGGGCGAAGTAAATCAGCCCCAGCATTTT.

The chain couples TRBV4-1 to TRBJ2-3; D tentatively fits TRBD1 or TRBD2 (5 bases each). CDR3 length: 12 residues. The V end lost 0 bases, the J end lost 8 bases, and 6 bases lay between the germline ends. Germline V CDR1 and CDR2: MGHRA, YSYEKL. The chain's CDR3 is CASSQEGRTQYF. CDR3 nucleotide sequence: TGCGCCAGCAGCCAAGAGGGACGTACGCAGTATTTT.

This clonotype has only a few counts. The V and J genes are TRBV16 and TRBJ1-5; D unclear. V was trimmed by 0 bases and J by 5 bases, leaving 2 bases between them. The CDR3 is made up of 12 amino acids. Germline V gives CDR1 KGHSY, CDR2 FQNENV. CDR3 protein: CASSQSHQPQHF. Written as DNA, the CDR3 is TGTGCCAGCAGCCAATCACATCAGCCCCAGCATTTT.

The sample holds many counts of this clonotype. The chain joins TRBV20-1 to TRBJ1-5; 10 nucleotides line up with TRBD1. V was pared by 3 bases and J by 2 bases, with 13 bases of the junction left unmatched. The germline V gene encodes CDR1 DFQATT and CDR2 SNEGSKA (reference sequence). This CDR3 contains 18 residues. The CDR3 bases are TGCAGTGCTAGCCGGGCGGGACAGGGGCGTTTTGGCAATCAGCCCCAGCATTTT. It specifies CSASRAGQGRFGNQPQHF.

There are many counts of this clonotype. The V and J genes are TRBV12-3 or TRBV12-4 and TRBJ2-3; weak D call: TRBD1 (5 bases). Trimming removed 6 bases at V and 1 base at J, with 26 bases between. This CDR3 contains 19 residues. The CDR3: CASRLPGQGFITGTDTQYF. The CDR3 bases are TGTGCCAGCAGGCTCCCAGGGCAGGGATTTATCACGGGCACAGATACGCAGTATTTT.

This clonotype was seen many times. The chain links TRBV20-1 to TRBJ1-1; tentatively, D is TRBD1 (5 bases). This CDR3 is 14 amino acids long. V lost 2 bases to trimming and J lost 1 base, with 11 bases between them. Germline V gene data show CDR1 as DFQATT and CDR2 as SNEGSKA (reference sequence). CDR3 in DNA: TGCAGTGCTAGATTGGCCGGACAGAACACTGAAGCTTTCTTT. This codes for CSARLAGQNTEAFF.

The chain is built from TRBV7-9 and TRBJ2-1, with TRBD2 matching over 9 bases. Germline CDR1 SEHNR, CDR2 FQNEAQ (reference sequence). The CDR3 contains 18 residues. V was pared by 3 bases and J by 0 bases, with 9 bases of the junction left unmatched. The CDR3 protein is CASSFRSGSFSSYNEQFF. As DNA, the CDR3 is TGTGCCAGCAGCTTCCGTAGCGGGAGTTTCAGCTCCTACAATGAGCAGTTCTTC. The whole variable domain, remainder taken from reference TRBV7-9 and TRBJ2-1, is DTGVSQNPRHKITKRGQNVTFRCDPISEHNRLYWYRQTLGQGPEFLTYFQNEAQLEKSRLLSDRFSAERPKGSFSTLEIQRTEQGDSAMYLCASSFRSGSFSSYNEQFFGPGTRLTVL.

As for this clonotype: A much larger clone is a single base away; this may be a read error. The rearrangement uses TRBV7-8 and TRBJ2-4, with D possibly TRBD1 on 5 matching bases. CDR3 length: 13 amino acids. The V gene's germline CDR1 is SGHVS and CDR2 FQNEAQ. V was cut by 7 bases and J by 14 bases, with 21 bases left in between. For the CDR3, the DNA is TGTGCCAGCAACCAAAGACTTGGGGAAGGGGAGTACTTC. It translates to CASNQRLGEGEYF.

Many counts were recorded for this clonotype. This rearrangement joins TRBV29-1 to TRBJ2-5; D may be TRBD1 (6 bases). Germline V gene lookup returns CDR1 SQVTM and CDR2 ANQGSEA. The CDR3 loop spans 16 amino acids. The V gene lost 6 bases and the J gene lost 2 bases, with 22 bases spanning the gap. CDR3 nucleotides: TGCAGCGTCAAGACTCCGGTACAGGGAGAGCAAGAGACCCAGTACTTC. Residues: CSVKTPVQGEQETQYF.